The table lists the clone carrying this T cell receptor (beta chain) with many counts. TCRdb called the RT-PCR reads again in MiXCR, with one record for every CDR3 protein. The table has about 230,000 distinct CDR3 sequences, 13% to 15% seen once. Germline V CDR1 and CDR2: SGHRS, YFSETQ. Trimming cost V 3 bases and J 4 bases, with 14 bases left between them. The CDR3 runs to 15 residues. This specimen belongs to a study of patients and donors after allogeneic stem cell transplantation. The sequencing input was blood, either unsorted or a sorted T cell fraction (not recorded which). The gene calls are TRBV5-1 and TRBJ1-5, with D perhaps matching TRBD1 (6 bases). The clonotype originates from a human donor who was either an allogeneic HSCT recipient or a stem cell or donor lymphocyte infusion donor (not recorded which). It is not recorded whose cells these are; they may come from a transplant donor. Here the CDR3 reads CASSWGTPGNQPQHF. In nucleotides, the CDR3 is TGCGCCAGCAGCTGGGGGACACCTGGGAATCAGCCCCAGCATTTT. Drawing the rest from reference TRBV5-1 and TRBJ1-5, the complete variable domain is KAGVTQTPRYLIKTRGQQVTLSCSPISGHRSVSWYQQTPGQGLQFLFEYFSETQRNKGNFPGRFSGRQFSNSRSEMNVSTLELGDSALYLCASSWGTPGNQPQHFGDGTRLSIL.